The clone carrying this TCR beta chain was seen only once. Its antigen is still unknown. The sample belongs to a study of cytomegalovirus exposure and HLA in healthy donors. Overall study findings and caveats: Some public TCRs appeared in many individuals, while most sequences were rare.

V was shortened by 2 bases and J by 6 bases, with 13 bases between the two germline ends. Germline loops: CDR1 GTSNPN, CDR2 SVGIG (reference sequence). The CDR3 has 14 residues. Assay used: immunoSEQ multiplex PCR; TCRdb lists only in-frame clones, some missing. The sample yields some 170,000 clones, around 82% seen once. The TCR sequence derives from a man younger than 40 in good health and CMV-seropositive. Material for sequencing was PBMCs. The chain carries TRBV30 and TRBJ1-4, with D perhaps TRBD1 (5 bases). CDR3 protein: CAWSPLGHYEKLFF. In nucleotides, the CDR3 is TGTGCCTGGAGTCCTTTAGGACATTATGAAAAACTGTTTTTT.